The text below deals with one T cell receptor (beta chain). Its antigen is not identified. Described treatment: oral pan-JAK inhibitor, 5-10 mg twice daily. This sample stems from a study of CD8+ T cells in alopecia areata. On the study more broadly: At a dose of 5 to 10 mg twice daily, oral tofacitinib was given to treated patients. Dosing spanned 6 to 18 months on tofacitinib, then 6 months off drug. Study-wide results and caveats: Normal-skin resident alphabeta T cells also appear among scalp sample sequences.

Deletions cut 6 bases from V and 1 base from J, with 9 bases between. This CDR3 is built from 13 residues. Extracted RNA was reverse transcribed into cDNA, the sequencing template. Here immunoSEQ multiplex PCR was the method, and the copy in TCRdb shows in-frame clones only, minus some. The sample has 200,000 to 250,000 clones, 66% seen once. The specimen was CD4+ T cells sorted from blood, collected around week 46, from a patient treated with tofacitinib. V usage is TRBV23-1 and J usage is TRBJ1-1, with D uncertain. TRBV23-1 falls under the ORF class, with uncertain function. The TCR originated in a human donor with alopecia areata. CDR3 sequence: CASRTPRNTEAFF. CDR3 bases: TGCGCCAGCAGAACCCCACGGAACACTGAAGCTTTCTTT.